The 32 T cell receptor beta chains in this list originate from one sample, sequenced in a study of blood T cells in healthy people across ages. Then a second PCR, running roughly 7 to 11 cycles, was carried out with a sample-barcoded 5' primer and a J-beta primer mix. TCRdb reprocessed the 5' RACE reads via MiXCR and lists one record per CDR3 protein. Altogether more than 800,000 distinct CDR3 sequences are present, 25% to 30% being singletons, with the ten largest covering approximately 15%. The sample was blood. These receptor sequences come from a woman of 80 years or more in good health.

This clonotype was counted between two and nine times. The CDR3 is CASSRTGGALAETQYF. The CDR3 DNA reads as TGTGCCAGCAGCAGGACCGGGGGGGCCTTGGCCGAGACCCAGTACTTC. The chain employs TRBV6-1 and TRBJ2-5; TRBD2 agrees at 8 bases. The germline V gene encodes CDR1 MNHNS and CDR2 SASEGT. After removal of 6 bases from V and 5 bases from J, the junction contained 14 bases not matched to a gene. The CDR3 consists of 16 residues.

This clonotype appeared a few times. V gene TRBV18 combines with J gene TRBJ2-7, with D possibly matching TRBD2 (7 bases). Germline loops: CDR1 KGHSH, CDR2 LQKENI. Trimming took off 3 bases at V and 7 bases at J, with 16 bases between the two ends. This CDR3 spans 14 amino acids. The CDR3 is CASSPQGSGNEQYF. For the CDR3, the DNA is TGTGCCAGCTCACCGCAGGGGAGCGGGAATGAGCAGTACTTC.

This clonotype was observed a few times. The rearrangement links TRBV6-2 or TRBV6-3 to TRBJ1-6; 7 bases map to TRBD1. The CDR3 extends over 14 amino acids. CDR1 MNHEY and CDR2 SVGEGT come from the germline V gene. J gave up 7 bases and V 5 bases, and 5 bases lay outside the gene matches. CDR3 region: CASSQQGSNSPLHF. In DNA form, the CDR3 reads TGTGCCAGCAGTCAACAGGGGTCGAATTCACCCCTCCACTTT.

Worth noting for this clonotype: At one of its ends the junction is not consistent with the germline gene, which may arise from a read error. The V call is TRBV9, the J call TRBJ2-1, with unresolved D. Germline V CDR1 and CDR2: SGDLS, YYNGEE. The CDR3 runs to 14 residues. CDR3 protein: CAGSEDPTYNEQFF. The CDR3 DNA reads as TGTGCCGGCAGCGAGGACCCCACCTACAATGAGCAGTTCTTC.

V is TRBV7-2 and J is TRBJ1-3; D unresolved. The CDR3 length is 12 residues. Trimming stripped 1 base from V and 7 bases from J, with 5 bases between. Germline V gene sequence: CDR1 SGHTA, CDR2 FQGNSA. CDR3 nucleotide sequence: TGTGCCAGCAGCTTAGGCGTGAACACCATATATTTT. It yields the protein CASSLGVNTIYF.

To note about this clonotype: This may come from a read error, since a much larger clone is one base off. The chain has TRBV10-3 and TRBJ1-1, with D perhaps TRBD1 (6 bases). The CDR3 is made up of 15 amino acids. Germline V gene lookup returns CDR1 ENHRY and CDR2 SYGVKD. CDR3 nucleotide sequence: TGTGCCATCAGTGACGGGGGCGCGGGGAACGCTGAAGCTTTCTTT. This codes for CAISDGGAGNAEAFF.

The genes are TRBV6-5 and TRBJ1-1, with D tentatively TRBD1 (6 bases). Germline V gene lookup returns CDR1 MNHEY and CDR2 SVGAGI. Trimming took 5 bases from V and 1 from J, leaving 11 bases between them. The CDR3 contains 14 residues. The CDR3 DNA sequence: TGTGCCAGCAGTACTAGGACAGCGAACACTGAAGCTTTCTTT. It codes for CASSTRTANTEAFF.

This clonotype was recorded only once. One junction end does not reproduce the germline sequence, and a read error may be involved. The CDR3 sequence: CVSSFRVTDTQYF. The CDR3 region has the DNA TGTGTCAGCAGCTTCCGGGTTACAGATACGCAGTATTTT. The rearrangement joins TRBV7-2 to TRBJ2-3; D call uncertain. Germline V CDR1 and CDR2: SGHTA, FQGNSA. This CDR3 has 13 residues.

Note on this clonotype: A much larger clonotype is one base distant, so this may be a read error. The rearrangement links TRBV12-3 or TRBV12-4 to TRBJ1-6, with D unresolved. This CDR3 has 13 residues. The CDR3 protein is CACSLAADSPLHF. As DNA, the CDR3 is TGTGCCTGCAGTTTGGCGGCAGATTCACCCCTCCACTTT.

This chain uses TRBV3-1 with TRBJ1-2; possible D gene TRBD1, 5 bases. Germline CDR1 is LGHDT and CDR2 is YNNKEL (reference sequence). V gave up 5 bases and J gave up 3 bases, with 19 bases separating them. This CDR3 has 16 amino acids. The CDR3 here is CASSTGRSLADYGYTF. The CDR3 DNA follows: TGTGCCAGCAGCACGGGACGGTCTTTAGCTGACTATGGCTACACCTTC.

The J gene is TRBJ2-1, the V gene TRBV7-2, with 7 bases identical to TRBD2. Germline V CDR1 and CDR2: SGHTA, FQGNSA. J was trimmed by 1 base and V by 4 bases; bases with no gene match: 10. The CDR3 runs 17 residues. The CDR3 DNA sequence: TGTGCCAGCAGCTCACCCAGCGGGAACCCGTCCTACAATGAGCAGTTCTTC. Protein sequence: CASSSPSGNPSYNEQFF.

At least ten counts were recorded for this clonotype. The chain is built from TRBV20-1 and TRBJ2-1, with a weak D call TRBD1 (6 bases). V lost 5 bases and J lost 0, with 11 bases in between. Germline loops: CDR1 DFQATT, CDR2 SNEGSKA (reference sequence). This CDR3 has 14 amino acids. For the CDR3, the DNA is TGCAGTGCTGCAAGGGGGAGCTCCTACAATGAGCAGTTCTTC. Its protein is CSAARGSSYNEQFF.

In its sample, this clonotype was seen many times. The chain combines TRBV6-5 with TRBJ2-5; 9 nucleotides agree with TRBD1. CDR3 length equals 15 residues. J gave up 5 bases and V 2 bases, and 6 bases lay outside the gene matches. Germline loops: CDR1 MNHEY, CDR2 SVGAGI. The CDR3 bases are TGTGCCAGCAGTTACGAACAGGGGGCTTGGGAGACCCAGTACTTC. Encoded protein: CASSYEQGAWETQYF.

This clonotype has at least ten counts. V usage is TRBV10-3 and J usage is TRBJ2-3; D is perhaps TRBD1 or TRBD2 (5 bases each). With 5 bases removed from V and 5 bases from J, the gap between germline ends came to 11 bases. The CDR3 consists of 13 residues. The germline gives CDR1 ENHRY, CDR2 SYGVKD. The CDR3 DNA is TGTGCCATCAGTAAGGGACCAATAGATACGCAGTATTTT. Translated, it gives CAISKGPIDTQYF.

This clonotype came up many times. The rearrangement joins TRBV7-2 to TRBJ2-7; the D gene is possibly TRBD1 (6 bases). CDR1 and CDR2 (germline): SGHTA, FQGNSA. V was cut by 5 bases and J by 2 bases, with 13 bases left in between. The length of the CDR3 is 14 residues. CDR3: CASSKRTATYEQYF. CDR3 DNA sequence: TGTGCCAGCAGCAAACGGACAGCTACCTACGAGCAGTACTTC.

This clonotype appeared many times. This chain links TRBV27 with TRBJ2-3; D uncertain. V was pared by 3 bases and J by 2 bases, with 18 bases between. Per germline, CDR1 MNHEY and CDR2 SMNVEV (reference sequence). The length of the CDR3 is 17 residues. CDR3 bases: TGTGCCAGCAGTTTTAGACCCAGGAGCCCTAACACAGATACGCAGTATTTT. It is translated as CASSFRPRSPNTDTQYF.

A remark on this clonotype: A much larger clone is a single base away; this may be a read error. The rearrangement uses TRBV10-3 and TRBJ2-1, with 14 bases matching TRBD2. Looked up from germline, CDR1 is ENHRY and CDR2 is SYGVKD. CDR3 size: 15 residues. V lost 6 bases to trimming and J lost 13 bases; unmatched junction nucleotides: 11. The CDR3 region has the DNA TGTGCCATCAGCCAGGGACTAGCGGGGGAAGAGACCCAGTTCTTC. This codes for CAISQGLAGEETQFF.

This clonotype has at least ten counts. The chain is built from TRBV7-2 and TRBJ2-6; TRBD2 might be the D (5 bases). Germline V gene data show CDR1 as SGHTA and CDR2 as FQGNSA. The CDR3 extends over 15 amino acids. With 5 bases removed from V and 5 bases from J, the gap between germline ends came to 13 bases. CDR3 DNA: TGTGCCAGCAGCCCCCCCCCCGGGAGGGCCAACGTCCTGACTTTC. This encodes CASSPPPGRANVLTF.

This clonotype was observed at least ten times. The V gene is TRBV20-1, the J gene TRBJ2-7; a possible D gene is TRBD2 (6 bases). This CDR3 is built from 14 residues. The germline V gene has CDR1 DFQATT and CDR2 SNEGSKA (reference sequence). V lost 3 bases to trimming and J lost 2 bases, with 14 bases between them. In nucleotides, the CDR3 is TGCAGTGCTAGTAACCCATCGGGGGCCTACGAGCAGTACTTC. It encodes CSASNPSGAYEQYF.

This clonotype occurred many times. The V and J genes are TRBV5-4 and TRBJ2-1, with 10 bases fitting TRBD1. The germline V gene encodes CDR1 SGHNT and CDR2 YYREEE (reference sequence). Trimming removed 1 base from V and 6 bases from J; junction bases left unmatched: 7. The CDR3 runs 16 residues. The CDR3 nucleotides read TGTGCCAGCAGCTTGCGGGGACAGGGGCTTGGCAATGAGCAGTTCTTC. The encoded protein is CASSLRGQGLGNEQFF.

This clonotype was detected many times. With a much larger clone just one base away, this may be a read error. V and J are TRBV7-2 and TRBJ1-2; 7 bases agree with TRBD1. This CDR3 comprises 13 residues. In germline, CDR1 is SGHTA, CDR2 FQGNSA. V dropped 5 bases and J dropped 3; count of bases not matched to a gene: 3. The CDR3 loop reads CASSLGQYYGYTF. DNA for the CDR3: TGTGCCAGCAGCCTGGGACAGTACTATGGCTACACCTTC. Full variable domain (rest looked up from reference TRBV7-2 and TRBJ1-2): GAGVSQSPSNKVTEKGKDVELRCDPISGHTALYWYRQSLGQGLEFLIYFQGNSAPDKSGLPSDRFSAERTGGSVSTLTIQRTQQEDSAVYLCASSLGQYYGYTFGSGTRLTVV.

The table lists this clonotype with a few counts. The chain uses TRBV5-5 and TRBJ1-2; D remains unclear. The CDR3 covers 13 residues. Germline V gene data show CDR1 as SGHKS and CDR2 as YYEKEE (reference sequence). With 0 bases removed from V and 2 bases from J, the gap between germline ends came to 5 bases. CDR3 residues: CASSLAENYGYTF. The CDR3 coding sequence is TGTGCCAGCAGCTTGGCCGAGAACTATGGCTACACCTTC.

The rearrangement links TRBV7-9 to TRBJ2-7; 8 nucleotides match TRBD1. CDR3 length: 15 amino acids. From germline, CDR1 is SEHNR and CDR2 FQNEAQ (reference sequence). With V trimmed by 0 bases and J by 5 bases, 6 bases remained unmatched. The CDR3 sequence is CASSLALTGEDEQYF. CDR3 nucleotides: TGTGCCAGCAGCTTAGCGCTGACAGGGGAGGACGAGCAGTACTTC.

This clonotype was seen ten or more times. This rearrangement joins TRBV11-2 to TRBJ1-1, with D uncertain. The CDR3 runs 14 residues. CDR1 SGHAT and CDR2 FQNNGV come from the germline V gene. V gave up 5 bases and J gave up 0 bases, with 10 bases separating them. Here the CDR3 reads CASSPTALNTEAFF. As DNA, the CDR3 is TGTGCCAGCAGCCCCACAGCCCTGAACACTGAAGCTTTCTTT.

This clonotype has a count of ten or more. This chain uses TRBV18 with TRBJ2-7; 8 bases are a match to TRBD2. The J segment lost 6 bases and the V segment lost 3 bases, leaving 13 bases of the junction unmatched. The V gene's germline CDR1 is KGHSH and CDR2 LQKENI. The CDR3 runs 16 residues. The CDR3 region has the DNA TGTGCCAGCTCACCCGTTTCGAGGGTAGCGGGGAGCGAGCAGTACTTC. Its translation: CASSPVSRVAGSEQYF. Complete variable domain (other parts from reference TRBV18 and TRBJ2-7): NAGVMQNPRHLVRRRGQEARLRCSPMKGHSHVYWYRQLPEEGLKFMVYLQKENIIDESGMPKERFSAEFPKEGPSILRIQQVVRGDSAAYFCASSPVSRVAGSEQYFGPGTRLTVT.

The chain employs TRBV19 and TRBJ1-2; D gene uncertain. The germline gives CDR1 LNHDA, CDR2 SQIVND (reference sequence). This CDR3 is 15 amino acids long. The germline V and J ends were trimmed by 5 bases and 5 bases, with 18 bases remaining between them. CDR3 DNA sequence: TGTGCCAGTAGTCCCGGAGGCGTAGATTGGTATGGCTACACCTTC. Amino acid sequence: CASSPGGVDWYGYTF.

The V call is TRBV20-1, the J call TRBJ2-7; no firm D call. Germline CDR1 DFQATT, CDR2 SNEGSKA (reference sequence). The CDR3 consists of 12 residues. V lost 6 bases and J 8 bases, leaving 17 bases between the germline ends. CDR3 amino acids: CSATDGDKQQYF. CDR3 in DNA: TGCAGTGCCACGGACGGAGATAAGCAGCAGTACTTC.

The V gene is TRBV11-2, the J gene TRBJ2-2; D is unclear. V dropped 7 bases and J dropped 0 bases, with 9 bases sitting between them. This CDR3 has 14 amino acids. Germline loops: CDR1 SGHAT, CDR2 FQNNGV. DNA for the CDR3: TGTGCCAGCATCGCCTTATCGAACACCGGGGAGCTGTTTTTT. This codes for CASIALSNTGELFF.

With respect to this clonotype: A much more abundant neighbour one base away suggests this may be a read error. This chain joins TRBV9 and TRBJ2-5; D tentatively reads TRBD1 or TRBD2 (6 bases each). V dropped 0 bases and J dropped 11 bases, with 23 bases sitting between them. The CDR3 contains 16 residues. CDR1 is SGDLS and CDR2 is YYNGEE in the germline V gene. CDR3 amino acids: CASSVGVGGTYNEQYF. The CDR3 bases are TGTGCCAGCAGCGTAGGTGTGGGGGGCACTTACAATGAGCAGTACTTC.

The CDR3 DNA sequence: TGTGCCAGCAGCCCATTTAGGACAGGGGGCACAGATACGCAGTATTTT. It yields the protein CASSPFRTGGTDTQYF. V usage is TRBV7-9 and J usage is TRBJ2-3; 9 nucleotides align to TRBD1. Trimming at V came to 5 bases and at J to 1 base, leaving 7 bases not matched to a gene. Germline V gene sequence: CDR1 SEHNR, CDR2 FQNEAQ (reference sequence). The length of the CDR3 is 16 residues.

This clonotype was recorded many times. The chain recombines TRBV13 with TRBJ1-2; 7 bases map to TRBD1. CDR3 length: 15 amino acids. Germline CDR1 reads PRHDT; CDR2 reads FYEKMQ (reference sequence). Trimming cost V 7 bases and J 4 bases; bases outside gene matches: 12. CDR3: CASTIRDRRAYGYTF. The CDR3 DNA reads as TGTGCCAGCACAATACGGGACAGACGGGCCTATGGCTACACCTTC.

A remark on this clonotype: A read error may explain this, as a much larger clone is one base away. The gene calls are TRBV7-2 and TRBJ1-6, with D unclear. Germline V CDR1 and CDR2: SGHTA, FQGNSA. This CDR3 comprises 14 residues. The CDR3, as DNA: TGTGCCAGCGGCTTATTCATGGATAATTCACCCCTCCACTTT. The encoded protein is CASGLFMDNSPLHF.